Presented here are 20 T cell receptor beta chains from one specimen sequenced in a study of preoperative IRX-2 immunotherapy in early breast cancer. Sequenced by immunoSEQ multiplex PCR; TCRdb stores in-frame clones only, minus some. The sample shows roughly 99,000 clones, roughly 89% of them seen only once. This sample's treatment: preoperative locoregional IRX-2 cytokine immunotherapy. Material: tumor tissue, obtained after IRX-2 immunotherapy. All receptors come from a human donor with breast cancer.

The table lists this clone with a count of one. V is TRBV7-1 and J is TRBJ1-5; D unresolved. TRBV7-1 is treated as an ORF (open reading frame) with a function not yet certain. The ends were cut back, 4 bases at V and 0 bases at J, with 10 bases in the middle. The CDR3 length is 15 residues. This chain's CDR3 is CASSLAPDSNQPQHF. The CDR3 DNA sequence: TGTGCCAGCAGCTTGGCGCCTGATAGCAATCAGCCCCAGCATTTT.

This clone is a singleton in its sample. The chain combines TRBV6-8 with TRBJ2-2; TRBD1 matches 8 bases. Germline values: CDR1 MNHGY, CDR2 SAAAGT. The CDR3 covers 15 residues. Germline trimming cut 10 bases from V and 6 bases from J; bases unmatched to any gene: 13. CDR3 sequence: CAINPDRGSAGELFF. For the CDR3, the DNA is TGTGCCATCAATCCCGACAGGGGATCGGCCGGGGAGCTGTTTTTT.

This chain links TRBV6-8 with TRBJ2-5; D is perhaps TRBD1 (5 bases). The CDR3 contains 12 residues. Deletions cut 3 bases from V and 7 bases from J, with 9 bases between. Germline CDR1 MNHGY, CDR2 SAAAGT. CDR3 residues: CASSYQGGTQYF. The DNA of the CDR3 is TGTGCCAGCAGTTATCAGGGCGGGACCCAGTACTTC.

J is TRBJ2-6 and V is TRBV5-1; D uncertain. This CDR3 contains 16 residues. CDR1 and CDR2 from the germline V gene are SGHRS and YFSETQ. V shed 5 bases and J shed 0 bases, with 12 bases lying between them. The CDR3 protein is CASSPITNSGANVLTF. The CDR3 DNA reads TGCGCCAGCAGTCCCATAACTAACTCTGGGGCCAACGTCCTGACTTTC. The full variable domain, rest sourced from reference TRBV5-1 and TRBJ2-6, is KAGVTQTPRYLIKTRGQQVTLSCSPISGHRSVSWYQQTPGQGLQFLFEYFSETQRNKGNFPGRFSGRQFSNSRSEMNVSTLELGDSALYLCASSPITNSGANVLTFGAGSRLTVL.

The chain couples TRBV19 to TRBJ2-7, with TRBD1 as a possible D gene (6 bases). The CDR3 sequence is 13 residues long. Trimming shortened V by 5 bases and J by 2 bases, and 10 bases separated the two germline ends. Looked up from germline, CDR1 is LNHDA and CDR2 is SQIVND (reference sequence). CDR3: CASSAGVTYEQYF. CDR3 sequence (DNA): TGTGCCAGTAGTGCAGGGGTCACCTACGAGCAGTACTTC.

This clone was found a few times. V gene TRBV28 combines with J gene TRBJ2-7; 8 bases agree with TRBD2. J gave up 6 bases and V 2 bases, and 3 bases lay outside the gene matches. Germline V gene data show CDR1 as MDHEN and CDR2 as SYDVKM. The CDR3 is 13 amino acids. The CDR3 nucleotides are TGTGCCAGCAGTTTACGGGAGGGTGGCGAGCAGTACTTC. Its translation is CASSLREGGEQYF.

V gene TRBV28 combines with J gene TRBJ2-6; TRBD1 might be the D (5 bases). The length of the CDR3 is 16 residues. The V and J ends lost 5 bases and 0 bases respectively, with 11 bases between them. Germline loops: CDR1 MDHEN, CDR2 SYDVKM. This CDR3 reads CASSPGKASGANVLTF. The DNA for the CDR3 is TGTGCCAGCAGTCCAGGGAAGGCCTCTGGGGCCAACGTCCTGACTTTC.

The V and J genes are TRBV29-1 and TRBJ1-1; D may be TRBD1 (6 bases). Germline CDR1 SQVTM, CDR2 ANQGSEA. The CDR3 totals 12 residues. Trimming cost V 7 bases and J 3 bases, with 12 bases left between them. The CDR3 spells CSGATGYTEAFF. Written as DNA, the CDR3 is TGCAGCGGTGCGACAGGTTACACTGAAGCTTTCTTT.

Written as DNA, the CDR3 is TGTGCCAGCTCGCCTGATGGGGGGAAGCAGTTCTTC. Protein sequence: CASSPDGGKQFF. V is TRBV18 and J is TRBJ2-1; tentative D call: TRBD2 (6 bases). The germline gives CDR1 KGHSH, CDR2 LQKENI. The CDR3 has 12 amino acids. The V end was cut by 6 bases, the J end by 11 bases, with 14 bases between.

The rearrangement joins TRBV6-8 to TRBJ2-7; D gene uncertain. CDR1 is MNHGY and CDR2 is SAAAGT in the germline V gene. Trimming removed 0 bases at V and 4 bases at J, with 7 bases between. The CDR3 has 13 residues. The CDR3 protein is CASSYSTAYEQYF. The CDR3, as DNA: TGTGCCAGCAGTTACTCCACAGCGTACGAGCAGTACTTC.

This clone was detected only a few times. The V and J genes are TRBV18 and TRBJ2-2; D is unclear. This CDR3 has 15 amino acids. The germline V gene has CDR1 KGHSH and CDR2 LQKENI. Trimming stripped 1 base from V and 1 base from J, with 7 bases between. The chain's CDR3 is CASSPRSGNTGELFF. The CDR3 bases are TGTGCCAGCTCACCACGCTCAGGGAACACCGGGGAGCTGTTTTTT. The full variable domain, in which reference TRBV18 and TRBJ2-2 provide the parts outside the CDR3, is NAGVMQNPRHLVRRRGQEARLRCSPMKGHSHVYWYRQLPEEGLKFMVYLQKENIIDESGMPKERFSAEFPKEGPSILRIQQVVRGDSAAYFCASSPRSGNTGELFFGEGSRLTVL.

V and J are TRBV6-8 and TRBJ2-7; 12 bases are shared with TRBD1. The CDR3 extends over 15 amino acids. The junction had 4 bases not matched to a gene; V was cut back by 5 bases and J by 2 bases. Germline V gene lookup returns CDR1 MNHGY and CDR2 SAAAGT. The CDR3 here is CASSGTGGAAYEQYF. In DNA, the CDR3 is TGTGCCAGCAGTGGGACAGGGGGCGCCGCCTACGAGCAGTACTTC.

This clone was counted between two and nine times. The rearrangement links TRBV12-5 to TRBJ1-2; unclear D gene. The CDR3 extends over 13 amino acids. Germline-derived CDR1 and CDR2 are LGHNT and FRNRAP. V lost 3 bases and J 8 bases, leaving 13 bases between the germline ends. This chain's CDR3 is CASGFDPPGGYTF. The CDR3 DNA reads as TGTGCTAGTGGTTTCGACCCCCCGGGGGGCTACACCTTC.

The chain links TRBV6-8 to TRBJ1-1, with D perhaps TRBD1 (6 bases). This CDR3 is built from 14 residues. Germline CDR1 MNHGY, CDR2 SAAAGT. V lost 6 bases and J lost 1, with 12 bases in between. The CDR3 DNA sequence: TGTGCCAGCAGCACCGGACAGTCGAACACTGAAGCTTTCTTT. This sequence encodes CASSTGQSNTEAFF.

The chain combines TRBV7-7 with TRBJ2-5; a weak D match, TRBD1 (5 bases). This CDR3 is built from 15 residues. Germline V gene sequence: CDR1 SSHAT, CDR2 FNYEAQ (reference sequence). V gave up 1 base and J gave up 4 bases, with 13 bases separating them. The CDR3 loop is CASSLGPGFGETQYF. DNA for the CDR3: TGTGCCAGCAGCTTAGGGCCAGGGTTTGGAGAGACCCAGTACTTC.

This chain uses TRBV6-8 with TRBJ1-6; no clear D gene. The germline gives CDR1 MNHGY, CDR2 SAAAGT. V lost 4 bases, J lost 8 bases, and 21 bases lay in between. CDR3 size: 17 residues. The CDR3 nucleotides read TGTGCCAGCAGTTCCGGACCGGGCTGGGGTAAAGATTCACCCCTCCACTTT. As protein: CASSSGPGWGKDSPLHF.

J is TRBJ2-7 and V is TRBV5-1; the D is unclear. The germline V and J ends were trimmed by 4 bases and 5 bases, with 16 bases remaining between them. The CDR3 spans 14 residues. CDR1 and CDR2 (germline): SGHRS, YFSETQ. The CDR3 DNA sequence: TGCGCCAGCAGCCTCGAATCCTTCCCCGACGAGCAGTACTTC. It yields the protein CASSLESFPDEQYF.

The rearrangement joins TRBV7-6 to TRBJ1-1, with unresolved D. The germline gives CDR1 SGHVS, CDR2 FNYEAQ. V lost 3 bases and J lost 1, with 9 bases in between. The CDR3 consists of 14 residues. CDR3 amino acids: CASSFWGPNTEAFF. In nucleotides, the CDR3 is TGTGCCAGCAGCTTTTGGGGKCCGAACACTGAAGCTTTCTTT.

The genes are TRBV6-8 and TRBJ1-2, with 9 bases lining up with TRBD1. Germline CDR1 is MNHGY and CDR2 is SAAAGT. V shed 6 bases and J 7 bases; nucleotides not matched to a gene: 6. The CDR3 runs to 13 residues. Here the CDR3 reads CASRPDRGGGYTF. The CDR3 DNA is TGTGCCAGCAGGCCCGACAGGGGGGGTGGCTACACCTTC.

The chain couples TRBV6-8 to TRBJ1-3; possibly TRBD1 for D (5 bases). The length of the CDR3 is 14 residues. V was pared by 2 bases and J by 4 bases, with 9 bases between. The germline V gene encodes CDR1 MNHGY and CDR2 SAAAGT. The CDR3 spells CASSYSAGGNTIYF. The CDR3 DNA is TGTGCCAGCAGTTACAGTGCAGGGGGAAACACCATATATTTT.